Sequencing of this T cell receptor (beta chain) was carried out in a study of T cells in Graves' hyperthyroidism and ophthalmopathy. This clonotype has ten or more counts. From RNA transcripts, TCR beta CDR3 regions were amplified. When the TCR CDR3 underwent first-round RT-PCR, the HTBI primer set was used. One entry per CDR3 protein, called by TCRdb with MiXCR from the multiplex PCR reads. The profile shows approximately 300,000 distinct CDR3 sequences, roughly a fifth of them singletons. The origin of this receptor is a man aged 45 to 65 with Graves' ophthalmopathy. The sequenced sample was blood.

The CDR3 DNA follows: TGCGCCAGCACCTCAGGGGGGGGTGACACCGGGGAGCTGTTTTTT. This gives the protein CASTSGGGDTGELFF. This sequence joins TRBV5-1 and TRBJ2-2, with D perhaps given as TRBD1 or TRBD2 (7 bases each). This CDR3 comprises 15 residues. Germline V gene data show CDR1 as SGHRS and CDR2 as YFSETQ. The germline V and J ends were trimmed by 6 bases and 3 bases, with 15 bases remaining between them.